A single sample is the source of the 23 T cell receptor beta chains below, sequenced in a study of vaccination effects on CD4 cells after COVID-19. Antigen-specific CD4+ T cells were expanded with viral peptide pools in the ViraFEST assay before sequencing. Following a 10-day culture, CD4+ T cells were purified. Previously uninfected by SARS-CoV-2, the vaccine recipients also showed negative nucleocapsid antibodies. Their specific antigens are unknown. Sequencing was performed with immunoSEQ multiplex PCR; in TCRdb, only in-frame clones are kept and a portion is missing. The data contain roughly 30,000 clones, around four fifths of them seen just once; the ten biggest clones take up roughly 30%. The starting material was CD4+ T cells from PBMCs cultured with HCoV-OC43 spike peptides, obtained before COVID-19 vaccination. The sample's subset: HCoV-OC43 spike overlapping peptide pool stimulation. The receptors come from a human donor who received a COVID-19 vaccine.

The V gene is TRBV5-1, the J gene TRBJ1-4, with a tentative D call TRBD1 (5 bases). Germline-derived CDR1 and CDR2 are SGHRS and YFSETQ. The CDR3 is 16 amino acids. The V end lost 2 bases, the J end lost 0 bases, and 11 bases lay between the germline ends. CDR3: CASSFQTRATNEKLFF. The CDR3 DNA follows: TGCGCCAGCAGCTTCCAAACCAGGGCAACTAATGAAAAACTGTTTTTT.

This rearrangement joins TRBV11-2 to TRBJ2-7; TRBD2 matches 11 bases. Germline-derived CDR1 and CDR2 are SGHAT and FQNNGV. The V segment lost 4 bases and the J segment 4 bases; nucleotides outside the gene matches: 15. The CDR3 spans 18 residues. CDR3 coding DNA: TGTGCCAGCAGCTCCCTGGGACTAGCGGTGCGCCGTGGGTACGAGCAGTACTTC. Translated, it gives CASSSLGLAVRRGYEQYF.

The rearrangement uses TRBV7-9 and TRBJ1-4; D perhaps matches TRBD1 (6 bases). The CDR3 extends over 14 amino acids. V was shortened by 3 bases and J by 7 bases, with 12 bases between the two germline ends. Germline V gene data show CDR1 as SEHNR and CDR2 as FQNEAQ (reference sequence). The CDR3 loop reads CASSFGGLREKLFF. CDR3 nucleotides: TGTGCCAGCAGCTTCGGGGGGCTACGTGAAAAACTGTTTTTT.

V is TRBV30 and J is TRBJ1-2, with D perhaps matching TRBD1 (5 bases). The CDR3 consists of 12 residues. V was cut by 2 bases and J by 7 bases, with 11 bases left in between. In germline, CDR1 is GTSNPN, CDR2 SVGIG (reference sequence). The CDR3 spells CAWSRGQGGYTF. CDR3 nucleotides: TGTGCCTGGAGTCGGGGCCAGGGTGGCTACACCTTC.

A single count supports this clone. The CDR3 reads CASRRQNTEAFF. For the CDR3, the DNA is TGTGCCAGCAGACGACAGAACACTGAAGCTTTCTTT. The chain carries TRBV6-6 and TRBJ1-1; D remains ambiguous. Germline V lookup: CDR1 MNHNY, CDR2 SVGAGI (reference sequence). V lost 6 bases and J lost 1, with 6 bases in between. The CDR3 has 12 residues.

The chain links TRBV5-4 to TRBJ1-6, with 7 bases that match TRBD1. The V gene end was trimmed by 7 bases and the J gene end by 7 bases; junction bases not matched to a gene: 5. There are 13 residues in the CDR3. Germline assignment: CDR1 SGHNT and CDR2 YYREEE (reference sequence). The CDR3 reads CASRLQGNSPLHF. The CDR3 coding sequence is TGTGCCAGCCGACTACAGGGGAATTCACCCCTCCACTTT. The full variable domain, with the rest looked up from reference TRBV5-4 and TRBJ1-6, is ETGVTQSPTHLIKTRGQQVTLRCSSQSGHNTVSWYQQALGQGPQFIFQYYREEENGRGNFPPRFSGLQFPNYSSELNVNALELDDSALYLCASRLQGNSPLHFGNGTRLTVT.

The chain carries TRBV20-1 and TRBJ2-3, with 11 bases lining up with TRBD1. The J segment lost 9 bases and the V segment lost 4 bases, leaving 12 bases of the junction unmatched. CDR3 length: 15 amino acids. Germline V gene data show CDR1 as DFQATT and CDR2 as SNEGSKA (reference sequence). The CDR3 is CSATEWDRGLGTQYF. CDR3 coding DNA: TGCAGTGCTACTGAGTGGGACAGGGGGTTGGGAACGCAGTATTTT.

The chain employs TRBV6-5 and TRBJ1-3; 8 nucleotides align to TRBD1. CDR1 and CDR2 from the germline V gene are MNHEY and SVGAGI. CDR3 size: 14 residues. The V gene end was trimmed by 6 bases and the J gene end by 4 bases; junction bases not matched to a gene: 5. The CDR3 region is CASSRGQGGNTIYF. The CDR3 coding sequence is TGTGCCAGCAGCCGCGGACAGGGAGGAAACACCATATATTTT.

This clone was seen a handful of times. The J gene is TRBJ1-6, the V gene TRBV14; D is possibly TRBD1 (5 bases). CDR3 length: 13 amino acids. Germline V gene lookup returns CDR1 SGHDN and CDR2 FVKESK. Trimming removed 4 bases at V and 13 bases at J, with 14 bases between. The CDR3 loop reads CASSPFQGSPLHF. The DNA of the CDR3 is TGTGCCAGCAGCCCTTTTCAGGGCTCCCCCCTCCACTTT.

This rearrangement joins TRBV5-6 to TRBJ2-7, with D perhaps being TRBD1 or TRBD2 (5 bases each). Germline V gives CDR1 SGHDT, CDR2 YYEEEE. This CDR3 is 15 amino acids long. The ends were cut back, 4 bases at V and 1 base at J, with 15 bases in the middle. This CDR3 is CASSDGTIVSYEQYF. DNA for the CDR3: TGTGCCAGCAGCGACGGGACGATTGTTTCCTACGAGCAGTACTTC. The variable domain in full, completed from reference TRBV5-6 and TRBJ2-7, reads DAGVTQSPTHLIKTRGQQVTLRCSPKSGHDTVSWYQQALGQGPQFIFQYYEEEERQRGNFPDRFSGHQFPNYSSELNVNALLLGDSALYLCASSDGTIVSYEQYFGPGTRLTVT.

This clone was recorded only once. V and J are TRBV28 and TRBJ2-3; 7 bases agree with TRBD2. J gave up 2 bases and V 2 bases, and 7 bases lay outside the gene matches. The CDR3 consists of 16 residues. Germline lookup yields CDR1 MDHEN and CDR2 SYDVKM. The CDR3 spells CASSLRDYLITDTQYF. CDR3 bases: TGTGCCAGCAGTTTACGGGACTACCTCATCACAGATACGCAGTATTTT.

This chain links TRBV19 with TRBJ2-1; TRBD2 matches 9 bases. From germline, CDR1 is LNHDA and CDR2 SQIVND (reference sequence). CDR3 length: 19 residues. V lost 5 bases to trimming and J lost 7 bases; unmatched junction nucleotides: 21. The CDR3 DNA is TGTGCCAGTAGTCCTACCCCCGGCGGGAGGGATGGTATTGCGAATGAGCAGTTCTTC. Translated, it gives CASSPTPGGRDGIANEQFF.

This rearrangement joins TRBV7-9 to TRBJ1-2, with D perhaps matching TRBD1 (6 bases). V gave up 2 bases and J gave up 8 bases, with 12 bases separating them. CDR3 length equals 13 residues. Germline values: CDR1 SEHNR, CDR2 FQNEAQ (reference sequence). The CDR3 DNA follows: TGTGCCAGCAGCTTAAGTGGGACAAGCGGCTACACCTTC. Its translation is CASSLSGTSGYTF.

This chain connects TRBV18 to TRBJ1-2; D is undetermined. Looked up from germline, CDR1 is KGHSH and CDR2 is LQKENI. The CDR3 covers 13 residues. V gave up 3 bases and J gave up 4 bases, with 9 bases separating them. The CDR3 nucleotides read TGTGCCAGCTCACCCAGGCAGCTCTATGGCTACACCTTC. Protein sequence: CASSPRQLYGYTF.

The chain joins TRBV28 to TRBJ2-7, with 7 bases fitting TRBD1. The J segment lost 6 bases and the V segment lost 6 bases, leaving 11 bases of the junction unmatched. The CDR3 has 14 residues. The V gene's germline CDR1 is MDHEN and CDR2 SYDVKM. CDR3 amino acids: CASRRPGTASEQYF. CDR3 DNA sequence: TGTGCCAGCAGACGCCCGGGGACAGCTTCCGAGCAGTACTTC.

The chain couples TRBV9 to TRBJ2-7; 8 nucleotides agree with TRBD1. Germline values: CDR1 SGDLS, CDR2 YYNGEE. Unmatched junction bases numbered 7, after V lost 4 bases and J lost 1 base. CDR3 length: 15 residues. CDR3 sequence reads: CASSTGQGVSYEQYF. Here the CDR3 DNA reads TGTGCCAGCAGCACCGGACAGGGAGTATCCTACGAGCAGTACTTC.

This clone was seen once. The chain is built from TRBV11-1 and TRBJ2-1; no firm D call. Trimming cost V 5 bases and J 7 bases, with 15 bases left between them. Germline CDR1 and CDR2: SGHAT and FQDESV (reference sequence). The CDR3 runs to 14 residues. CDR3 bases: TGTGCCAGCAGCCTAGGTCCTCCGGTAAATGAGCAGTTCTTC. Protein sequence: CASSLGPPVNEQFF.

V and J are TRBV5-6 and TRBJ2-2; D is ambiguous. Germline lookup yields CDR1 SGHDT and CDR2 YYEEEE. The CDR3 consists of 15 residues. V was clipped by 3 bases and J by 0 bases, with 9 bases between them. In nucleotides, the CDR3 is TGTGCCAGCAGCTCAGCTTTGGCGAACACCGGGGAGCTGTTTTTT. This sequence encodes CASSSALANTGELFF.

J is TRBJ1-2 and V is TRBV6-5, with D possibly matching TRBD1 (6 bases). Per germline, CDR1 MNHEY and CDR2 SVGAGI. The germline V and J ends were trimmed by 0 bases and 7 bases, with 15 bases remaining between them. The CDR3 loop spans 15 amino acids. CDR3 sequence reads: CASSYSGRGSGGYTF. CDR3 coding DNA: TGTGCCAGCAGTTACTCTGGCAGGGGCAGTGGTGGCTACACCTTC.

This clone was counted only a few times. V gene TRBV18 combines with J gene TRBJ1-2, with TRBD1 identical over 9 bases. The CDR3 runs to 15 residues. Germline lookup yields CDR1 KGHSH and CDR2 LQKENI. V lost 2 bases to trimming and J lost 6 bases; unmatched junction nucleotides: 7. The CDR3 reads CASSPTGTGPHGYTF. The CDR3 DNA follows: TGTGCCAGCTCACCAACAGGGACAGGGCCACATGGCTACACCTTC.

This clone was detected a few times. This chain joins TRBV5-4 and TRBJ1-2; no firm D call. CDR1 and CDR2 (germline): SGHNT, YYREEE (reference sequence). V dropped 3 bases and J dropped 5 bases, with 20 bases sitting between them. This CDR3 has 16 residues. The CDR3 protein is CASSWGTGGSMYGYTF. CDR3 DNA sequence: TGTGCCAGCAGCTGGGGAACGGGCGGCAGTATGTATGGCTACACCTTC. Filled out from reference TRBV5-4 and TRBJ1-2, the complete variable domain reads ETGVTQSPTHLIKTRGQQVTLRCSSQSGHNTVSWYQQALGQGPQFIFQYYREEENGRGNFPPRFSGLQFPNYSSELNVNALELDDSALYLCASSWGTGGSMYGYTFGSGTRLTVV.

The chain is built from TRBV9 and TRBJ2-3, with unresolved D. This CDR3 spans 13 amino acids. Germline V gene data show CDR1 as SGDLS and CDR2 as YYNGEE. Trimming took 3 bases from V and 8 from J, leaving 13 bases between them. CDR3 sequence reads: CASSGDPMVTQYF. CDR3 sequence (DNA): TGTGCCAGCAGCGGGGATCCTATGGTTACGCAGTATTTT. The variable domain in full, completed from reference TRBV9 and TRBJ2-3, reads DSGVTQTPKHLITATGQRVTLRCSPRSGDLSVYWYQQSLDQGLQFLIQYYNGEERAKGNILERFSAQQFPDLHSELNLSSLELGDSALYFCASSGDPMVTQYFGPGTRLTVL.

This clone was counted between two and nine times. V gene TRBV6-6 combines with J gene TRBJ1-4, with TRBD1 identical over 8 bases. Germline CDR1 and CDR2: MNHNY and SVGAGI (reference sequence). V lost 4 bases to trimming and J lost 4 bases; unmatched junction nucleotides: 5. The CDR3 loop spans 15 amino acids. CDR3 loop: CASSSGTGFNEKLFF. CDR3 bases: TGTGCCAGCAGTTCTGGGACAGGCTTTAATGAAAAACTGTTTTTT.